This TCR beta chain comes out of a study of T cell changes during pregnancy in multiple sclerosis. Sequenced by immunoSEQ multiplex PCR; TCRdb stores in-frame clones only, minus some. Found here are around 110,000 clones, 80% to 95% of them singletons; the top ten hold more than 0.65%. The CDR3 sequence is 15 residues long. V was pared by 0 bases and J by 3 bases, with 5 bases of the junction left unmatched. The germline V gene encodes CDR1 SGDLS and CDR2 YYNGEE. The sequence derives from a female donor in good health, enrolled as a control in a pregnancy study. This material consisted of peripheral blood, taken in the third trimester of pregnancy. This chain links TRBV9 with TRBJ1-1, with 7 bases aligning to TRBD1. This CDR3 reads CASSVVGGADTEAFF. DNA for the CDR3: TGTGCCAGCAGCGTAGTAGGGGGCGCAGACACTGAAGCTTTCTTT.